Listed below are T cell receptor beta chains from one sample, sequenced in a study of OX40 agonist ivuxolimab in advanced cancers. Clones were sequenced by immunoSEQ multiplex PCR, and TCRdb holds only the in-frame ones, with some missing. The sample has over 50,000 clones, almost 95% seen once. Sequences were derived from CD4+ or CD8+ T cells sorted from blood, sampled in a trial of the OX40 agonist ivuxolimab. These receptors all stem from an adult with an advanced solid tumor such as melanoma, head and neck, liver or kidney cancer. Both conserved end residues are part of each CDR3. The D gene is left open where the match is weak. Clone size is given for some rows only: seen once, a few or many times, or a class if the clone is expanded.

TRBJ2-2 | TRBV27 | . | . | TGTGCCAGCAACGCCGACAGTACCGGGGAGCTGTTTTTT | CASNADSTGELFF
TRBJ1-3 | TRBV4-1 | . | . | TGCGCCAGCAGCCAAGGGGAAGGGTCTGGAAACACCATATATTTT | CASSQGEGSGNTIYF
TRBJ2-7 | TRBV4-1 | . | TRBD2 | TGCGCCAGCAGCCAAGATCCTAGCGGGGGGAACCTCTACGAGCAGTACTTC | CASSQDPSGGNLYEQYF
TRBJ2-5 | TRBV2 | . | . | TGTGCCAGCAGTGCGCCGGGACACGATAGGAGTAGGGAGACCCAGTACTTC | CASSAPGHDRSRETQYF
TRBJ1-4 | TRBV19 | . | . | TGTGCCAGTAGTATAGCCGGGGGAGCGCTTGAAAAACTGTTTTTT | CASSIAGGALEKLFF
TRBJ1-1 | TRBV4-1 | . | . | TGCGCCAGCAGCCAACCCTTGGGGTTGACTGAAGCTTTCTTT | CASSQPLGLTEAFF
TRBJ2-2 | TRBV6-5 | . | . | TGTGCCAGCAGTTACTCGGTTGGGAACACCGGGGAGCTGTTTTTT | CASSYSVGNTGELFF
TRBJ2-3 | TRBV7-8 | . | . | TGTGCCAGCAGCTTAGACCTACTGGACTACTCCCCAGATACGCAGTATTTT | CASSLDLLDYSPDTQYF
TRBJ1-6 | TRBV30 | . | TRBD1 | TGTGCCTGGAGTGGGGACAGCAACTCCTATAATTCACCCCTCCACTTT | CAWSGDSNSYNSPLHF
TRBJ2-1 | TRBV9 | . | . | TGTGCCAGCAGCGAAGACTCGAATTACAATGAGCAGTTCTTC | CASSEDSNYNEQFF
TRBJ2-7 | TRBV4-1 | . | . | TGCGCCAGCAGCCAAGGGGGGGGCCCCCTCTACGAGCAGTACTTC | CASSQGGGPLYEQYF
TRBJ2-4 | TRBV5-1 | . | TRBD2 | TGCGCCAGCAGCCCGGGAGGTAGGGTCCCGGACATTCAGTACTTC | CASSPGGRVPDIQYF
TRBJ2-1 | TRBV11-2 | . | TRBD2 | TGTGCCAGCAGCTTAGACCCAGCGGGATTCAACAATGAGCAGTTCTTC | CASSLDPAGFNNEQFF
TRBJ1-3 | TRBV19 | . | . | TGTGCCGCCGACGGGAACTCTGGAAACACCATATATTTT | CAADGNSGNTIYF
TRBJ2-7 | TRBV6-6 | . | . | TGTGCCAGCACGAACGGTGGGACCTCCTCAGGCGAGTACTTC | CASTNGGTSSGEYF
TRBJ2-3 | TRBV7-2 | . | . | TGTGCCAGCAGCTCCTCGACAGGCCTCACAGATACGCAGTATTTT | CASSSSTGLTDTQYF
TRBJ2-2 | TRBV6-1 | once | . | TGTGCCAGCAGTGAAGTTTTAGGCCAGGGAGGAACCGGGGAGCTGTTTTTT | CASSEVLGQGGTGELFF
TRBJ2-2 | TRBV6-6 | once | . | TGTGCCAGCAGTTACTCGGGACAGAACACCGGGGAGCTGTTTTTT | CASSYSGQNTGELFF
TRBJ1-2 | TRBV27 | . | . | TGTGCCAGCAGTTCCACAGTATCTAACTATGGCTACACCTTC | CASSSTVSNYGYTF
TRBJ2-7 | TRBV11-2 | . | . | TGTGCCGTTGGGACCTGGGACGAGCAGTACTTC | CAVGTWDEQYF
TRBJ2-7 | TRBV29-1 | . | TRBD2 | TGCAGCGTTCTAGCGGGCCGGAGCTCCTACGAGCAGTACTTC | CSVLAGRSSYEQYF
TRBJ2-1 | TRBV7-9 | . | TRBD2 | TGTGCCAGCCGGTCGGGGGGGAGAAGCTACAATGAGCAGTTCTTC | CASRSGGRSYNEQFF
TRBJ2-6 | TRBV7-7 | . | . | TGTGCCAGCAGCTTAGGCAGGGCTGGGGCCAACGTCCTGACTTTC | CASSLGRAGANVLTF
TRBJ1-3 | TRBV9 | . | . | TGTGCCAGCAGCTTCAGCTCTGGAAACACCATATATTTT | CASSFSSGNTIYF
TRBJ2-7 | TRBV7-9 | once | . | TGTGCCAGCAGCTTAGCAACGGGGACCTACGAGCAGTACTTC | CASSLATGTYEQYF
TRBJ2-7 | TRBV5-6 | . | . | TGTGCCAGCAGCCTGCTGAATGGGGTCGAGCAGTACTTC | CASSLLNGVEQYF
TRBJ1-1 | TRBV19 | . | . | TGTGCCAGTAGCCTGAGTACGAACACTGAAGCTTTCTTT | CASSLSTNTEAFF
TRBJ1-2 | TRBV9 | . | TRBD1 | TGTGCCAGCACCCCGGAACAGGGGCTTGCCTATGGCTACACCTTC | CASTPEQGLAYGYTF
TRBJ2-1 | TRBV10-1 | once | . | TGCGCCAGCAGTGAGTCTCTAGCCAGTTCTCACAATGAGCAGTTCTTC | CASSESLASSHNEQFF
TRBJ2-7 | TRBV4-3 | once | . | TGCGCCAGCAGCCAAGGGCTATCCCAATACGAGCAGTACTTC | CASSQGLSQYEQYF
TRBJ2-1 | TRBV9 | . | TRBD2 | TGTGCCAGCAGCGCCCACCTAGCGGCAAATGAGCAGTTCTTC | CASSAHLAANEQFF
TRBJ2-3 | TRBV2 | . | TRBD2 | TGTGCCAGCAGTGAAGGGCTAGCGGTCACAGATACGCAGTATTTT | CASSEGLAVTDTQYF
TRBJ2-5 | TRBV2 | . | TRBD1 | TGTGCCAGCAGCGCGGGACAGGGCAACCAAGAGACCCAGTACTTC | CASSAGQGNQETQYF
TRBJ1-2 | TRBV27 | . | . | TGTGCCAGCAGTTTAGTGGGTGACTATGGCTACACCTTC | CASSLVGDYGYTF
TRBJ2-7 | TRBV7-6 | . | . | TGTGCCAGCAGCGGGGGACGGAGCCAGACCTACGAGCAGTACTTC | CASSGGRSQTYEQYF
TRBJ2-1 | TRBV27 | . | . | TGTGCCAGCAGTTTATTCCTACAGGGCGAGCAGTTCTTC | CASSLFLQGEQFF
TRBJ2-1 | TRBV19 | . | TRBD2 | TGTGCCAGTAGGCCTAGCGGGGGGGCAACCAATGAGCAGTTCTTC | CASRPSGGATNEQFF
TRBJ2-1 | TRBV6-6 | . | TRBD2 | TGTGCCAGCACTGGGACTAGCACCAATGAGCAGTTCTTC | CASTGTSTNEQFF
TRBJ1-4 | TRBV6-6 | . | . | TGTGCCAGCAGCCTCCTTAATGAAAAACTGTTTTTT | CASSLLNEKLFF
TRBJ1-2 | TRBV6-6 | . | . | TGTGCCAGCAGCGACCGGACGGGATTCTATGGCTACACCTTC | CASSDRTGFYGYTF
TRBJ2-3 | TRBV28 | . | TRBD2 | TGTGCCAGCAGTTTCTCTCCGAGCGGGAGGGGCCCCCTAACGTTTAGCACAGATACGCAGTATTTT | CASSFSPSGRGPLTFSTDTQYF
TRBJ2-7 | TRBV4-1 | . | TRBD2 | TGCGCCAGCAGCCACTCGGGGGGCTACGAGCAGTACTTC | CASSHSGGYEQYF